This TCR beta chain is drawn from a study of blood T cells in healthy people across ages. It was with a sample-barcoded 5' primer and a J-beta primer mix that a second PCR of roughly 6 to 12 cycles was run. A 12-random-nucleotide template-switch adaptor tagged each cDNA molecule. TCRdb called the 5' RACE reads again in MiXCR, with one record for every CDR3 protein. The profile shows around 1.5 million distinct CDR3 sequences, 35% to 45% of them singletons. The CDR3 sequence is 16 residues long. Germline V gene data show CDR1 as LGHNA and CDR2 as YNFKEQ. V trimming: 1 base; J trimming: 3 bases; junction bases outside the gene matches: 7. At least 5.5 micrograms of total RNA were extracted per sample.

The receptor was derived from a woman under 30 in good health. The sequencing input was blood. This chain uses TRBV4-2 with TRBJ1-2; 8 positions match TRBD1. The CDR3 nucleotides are TGTGCCAGCAGCCAAGGGACAGGGCAAAACGACTATGGCTACACCTTC. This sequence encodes CASSQGTGQNDYGYTF.